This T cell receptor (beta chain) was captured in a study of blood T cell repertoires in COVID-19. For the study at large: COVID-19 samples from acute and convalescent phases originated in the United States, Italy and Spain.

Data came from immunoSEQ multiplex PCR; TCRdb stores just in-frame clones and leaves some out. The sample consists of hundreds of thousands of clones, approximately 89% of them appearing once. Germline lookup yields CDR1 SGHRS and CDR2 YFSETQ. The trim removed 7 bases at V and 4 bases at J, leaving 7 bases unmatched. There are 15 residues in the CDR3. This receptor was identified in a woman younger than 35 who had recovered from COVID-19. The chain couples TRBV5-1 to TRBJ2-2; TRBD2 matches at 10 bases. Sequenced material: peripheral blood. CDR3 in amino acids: CASGLAGGTTGELFF. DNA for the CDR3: TGCGCCAGCGGATTAGCGGGAGGAACCACCGGGGAGCTGTTTTTT. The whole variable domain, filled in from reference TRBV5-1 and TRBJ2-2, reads KAGVTQTPRYLIKTRGQQVTLSCSPISGHRSVSWYQQTPGQGLQFLFEYFSETQRNKGNFPGRFSGRQFSNSRSEMNVSTLELGDSALYLCASGLAGGTTGELFFGEGSRLTVL.